The 5 T cell receptor beta chains given below trace back to one sample, sequenced in a study of identical twins. TCRdb reprocessed the 5' RACE reads via MiXCR and lists one record per CDR3 protein. The data show 210,000 or so distinct CDR3 sequences, about a sixth seen once. The data also belong to a second study, concerning T cells expressing NK-cell markers.

Material for sequencing was CD8+ T cells sorted from blood. The receptors here all came from a woman younger than 35 in good health.

The CDR3 spells CASQLAGGTDTQYF. The CDR3 bases are TGTGCCAGCCAACTAGCGGGTGGCACAGATACGCAGTATTTT. The chain uses TRBV6-1 and TRBJ2-3, with 9 nucleotides matching TRBD2. V lost 8 bases to trimming and J lost 1 base; unmatched junction nucleotides: 4. Germline CDR1 is MNHNS and CDR2 is SASEGT. This CDR3 has 14 residues.

The chain combines TRBV20-1 with TRBJ2-7; D may match TRBD1 or TRBD2 (5 bases each). The germline V and J ends were trimmed by 0 bases and 1 base, with 16 bases remaining between them. Germline-derived CDR1 and CDR2 are DFQATT and SNEGSKA (reference sequence). The CDR3 is 16 residues long. CDR3 loop: CSARDLTGTYSYEQYF. The CDR3 region has the DNA TGCAGTGCTAGAGACTTGACCGGGACGTATTCCTACGAGCAGTACTTC.

This clonotype was counted only a few times. A read error may explain this, as a much larger clone is one base away. The chain carries TRBV7-9 and TRBJ2-1; D gene ambiguous. The V gene lost 1 base and the J gene lost 9 bases, with 4 bases spanning the gap. The V gene's germline CDR1 is SEHNR and CDR2 FQNEAQ (reference sequence). The CDR3 contains 11 residues. CDR3 in DNA: TGTGCCAGCAGCTTAGGCAGTGAGCAGTTCTTC. Encoded protein: CASSLGSEQFF.

This clonotype was found a few times. V is TRBV14 and J is TRBJ2-7, with 9 bases that match TRBD2. Unmatched junction bases numbered 22, after V lost 10 bases and J lost 3 bases. CDR1 is SGHDN and CDR2 is FVKESK in the germline V gene. The CDR3 has 18 amino acids. The DNA of the CDR3 is TGTGCCATTAGGATGTCGGGACTAGCAGTATTATCCTACTACGAGCAGTACTTC. The encoded protein is CAIRMSGLAVLSYYEQYF.

The V gene is TRBV5-5, the J gene TRBJ2-3, with TRBD2 as a possible D gene (5 bases). The germline V gene encodes CDR1 SGHKS and CDR2 YYEKEE (reference sequence). CDR3 length equals 15 residues. V was pared by 4 bases and J by 5 bases, with 17 bases between. CDR3 DNA: TGTGCCAGCAGCCCCGAGGGCCGACCCAGAGATACGCAGTATTTT. Translation: CASSPEGRPRDTQYF.